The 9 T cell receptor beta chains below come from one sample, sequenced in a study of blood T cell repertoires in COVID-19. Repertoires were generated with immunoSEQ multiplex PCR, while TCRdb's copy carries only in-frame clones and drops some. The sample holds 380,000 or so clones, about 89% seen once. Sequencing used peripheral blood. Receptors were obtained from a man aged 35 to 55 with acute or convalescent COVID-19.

CDR3 coding DNA: TGTGCCAGTACCGATCGTGGGGGGGATGAAAAACTGTTTTTT. It codes for CASTDRGGDEKLFF. V usage is TRBV19 and J usage is TRBJ1-4; possible D gene TRBD1, 5 bases. Germline V gene lookup returns CDR1 LNHDA and CDR2 SQIVND (reference sequence). CDR3 size: 14 residues. Trimming shortened V by 7 bases and J by 6 bases, and 15 bases separated the two germline ends. Full variable domain (outside the CDR3, taken from reference TRBV19 and TRBJ1-4): DGGITQSPKYLFRKEGQNVTLSCEQNLNHDAMYWYRQDPGQGLRLIYYSQIVNDFQKGDIAEGYSVSREKKESFPLTVTSAQKNPTAFYLCASTDRGGDEKLFFGSGTQLSVL.

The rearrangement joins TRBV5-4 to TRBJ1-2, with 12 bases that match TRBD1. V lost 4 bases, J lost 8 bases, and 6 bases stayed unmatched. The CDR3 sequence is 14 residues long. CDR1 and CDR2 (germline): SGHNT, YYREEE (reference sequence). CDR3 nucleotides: TGTGCCAGCAGCGGGGACAGGGGGCTGGGGGGCTACACCTTC. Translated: CASSGDRGLGGYTF.

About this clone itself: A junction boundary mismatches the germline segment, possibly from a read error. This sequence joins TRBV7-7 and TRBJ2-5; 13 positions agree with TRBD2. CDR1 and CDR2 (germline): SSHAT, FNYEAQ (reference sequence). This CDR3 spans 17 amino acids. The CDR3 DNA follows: TGTGCTAGCAGCTTGGGTACTAGCGGGGGGGCCGAGGAGACCCAGTACTTC. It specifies CASSLGTSGGAEETQYF.

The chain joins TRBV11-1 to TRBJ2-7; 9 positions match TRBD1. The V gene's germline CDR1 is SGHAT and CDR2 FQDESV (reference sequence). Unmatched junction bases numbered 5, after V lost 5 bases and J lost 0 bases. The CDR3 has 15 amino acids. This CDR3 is CASSAGTGSSYEQYF. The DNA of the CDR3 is TGTGCCAGCAGCGCAGGGACAGGGAGCTCCTACGAGCAGTACTTC.

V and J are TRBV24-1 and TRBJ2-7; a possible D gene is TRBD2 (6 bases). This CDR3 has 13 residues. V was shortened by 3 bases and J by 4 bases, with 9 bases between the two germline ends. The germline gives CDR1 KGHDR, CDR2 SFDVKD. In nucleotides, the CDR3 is TGTGCCACCAGTGATCAAGGAGGGTACGAGCAGTACTTC. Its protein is CATSDQGGYEQYF.

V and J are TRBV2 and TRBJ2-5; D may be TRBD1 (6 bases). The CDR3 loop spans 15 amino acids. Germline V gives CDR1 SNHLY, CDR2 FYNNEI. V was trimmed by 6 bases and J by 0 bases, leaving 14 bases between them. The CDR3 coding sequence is TGTGCCAGCAGGGATCAAACAGGGTACCAAGAGACCCAGTACTTC. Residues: CASRDQTGYQETQYF. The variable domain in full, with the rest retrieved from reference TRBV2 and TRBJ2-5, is EPEVTQTPSHQVTQMGQEVILRCVPISNHLYFYWYRQILGQKVEFLVSFYNNEISEKSEIFDDQFSVERPDGSNFTLKIRSTKLEDSAMYFCASRDQTGYQETQYFGPGTRLLVL.

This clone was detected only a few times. The CDR3 loop reads CASSSDRAGNQPQHF. In DNA form, the CDR3 reads TGTGCCAGCAGCTCGGACAGGGCCGGCAATCAGCCCCAGCATTTT. V is TRBV7-9 and J is TRBJ1-5; TRBD1 matches at 8 bases. The germline gives CDR1 SEHNR, CDR2 FQNEAQ (reference sequence). There are 15 residues in the CDR3. The junction had 4 bases not matched to a gene; V was cut back by 4 bases and J by 2 bases.

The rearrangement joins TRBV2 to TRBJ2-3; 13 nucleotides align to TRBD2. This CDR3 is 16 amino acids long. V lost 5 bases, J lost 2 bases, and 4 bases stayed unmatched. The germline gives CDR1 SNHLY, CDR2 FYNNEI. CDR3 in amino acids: CASSPGLAGHTDTQYF. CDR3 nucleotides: TGTGCCAGCAGTCCGGGACTAGCGGGGCACACAGATACGCAGTATTTT.

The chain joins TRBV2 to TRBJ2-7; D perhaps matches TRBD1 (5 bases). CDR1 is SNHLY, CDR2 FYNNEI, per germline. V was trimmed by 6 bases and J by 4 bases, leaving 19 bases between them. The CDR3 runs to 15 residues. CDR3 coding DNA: TGTGCCAGCAGGGCTTCCCCAGGGATCCTTTACGAGCAGTACTTC. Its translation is CASRASPGILYEQYF.